These 3 T cell receptor beta chains originate from one sample sequenced in a study of cytomegalovirus exposure and HLA in healthy donors. Some clones are missing from TCRdb's copy, which holds only in-frame ones; the method was immunoSEQ multiplex PCR. The sample yields approximately 150,000 clones, around nine tenths seen once. What was sequenced was PBMCs. All receptors derive from a woman between 18 and 30 years old in good health and CMV-seropositive.

This chain links TRBV7-6 with TRBJ2-3; D possibly corresponds to TRBD2 (6 bases). Germline V gives CDR1 SGHVS, CDR2 FNYEAQ. V was pared by 0 bases and J by 0 bases, with 7 bases between. The CDR3 is 15 residues long. The CDR3 DNA sequence: TGTGCCAGCAGCTTAGCTGGGACTAGCACAGATACGCAGTATTTT. It translates to CASSLAGTSTDTQYF.

The gene calls are TRBV11-3 and TRBJ2-1; maybe TRBD1 (5 bases). The CDR3 has 13 amino acids. V lost 6 bases and J lost 7, with 13 bases in between. Germline assignment: CDR1 SGHNT and CDR2 YENEEA. The CDR3 reads CASSPRYRNEQFF. The CDR3 nucleotides read TGTGCCAGCAGTCCGCGGTACAGGAATGAGCAGTTCTTC.

A few counts support this clone. The chain combines TRBV11-3 with TRBJ2-1, with D unresolved. Trimming cost V 0 bases and J 10 bases, with 13 bases left between them. Germline V gives CDR1 SGHNT, CDR2 YENEEA. The CDR3 is made up of 14 amino acids. The CDR3 protein is CASSLEAAMVEQFF. The CDR3 DNA reads TGTGCCAGCAGCTTAGAGGCGGCTATGGTCGAGCAGTTCTTC.